This T cell receptor beta chain originates from a study of identical twins. Healthy Caucasians, and only they, were the donors. This clonotype was detected ten times or more. Its antigen is currently unknown. A universal primer site was incorporated via template switching, and the cDNA contained unique molecular identifiers. A single record per CDR3 protein comes from TCRdb applying MiXCR to the 5' RACE reads. Counted here are roughly 1,500,000 distinct CDR3 sequences, less than 35% occurring once; the ten biggest clones make up less than 0.35%. Points from the study as a whole: One should note that invariant MAIT and iNKT cells could partly confound zero-insertion analyses.

The CDR3 is 13 amino acids. V lost 6 bases to trimming and J lost 2 bases, with 11 bases between them. CDR1 MNHEY and CDR2 SMNVEV come from the germline V gene (reference sequence). Sample: cord blood. This clonotype was obtained from a newborn girl in good health. This chain joins TRBV27 and TRBJ2-7; D possibly corresponds to TRBD1 (5 bases). The CDR3 spells CASRLLTAYEQYF. The CDR3 DNA is TGTGCCAGCAGACTCCTGACAGCCTACGAGCAGTACTTC.